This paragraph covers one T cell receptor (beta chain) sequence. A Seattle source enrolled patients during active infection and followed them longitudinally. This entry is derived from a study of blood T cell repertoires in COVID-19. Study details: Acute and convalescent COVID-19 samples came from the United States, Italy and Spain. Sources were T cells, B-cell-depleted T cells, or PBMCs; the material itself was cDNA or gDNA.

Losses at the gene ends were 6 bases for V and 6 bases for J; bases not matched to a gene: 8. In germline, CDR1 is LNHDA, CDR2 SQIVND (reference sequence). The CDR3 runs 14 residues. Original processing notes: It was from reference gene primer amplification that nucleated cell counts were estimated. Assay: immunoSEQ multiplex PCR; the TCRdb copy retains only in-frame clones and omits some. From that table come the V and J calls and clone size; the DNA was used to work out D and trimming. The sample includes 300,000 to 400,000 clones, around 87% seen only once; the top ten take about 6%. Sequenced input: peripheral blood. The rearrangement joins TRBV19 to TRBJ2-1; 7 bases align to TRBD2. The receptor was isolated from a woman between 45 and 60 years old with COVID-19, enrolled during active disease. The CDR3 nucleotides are TGTGCCAGTAGGGGGAGGGCCGTGTTCAATGAGCAGTTCTTC. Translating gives CASRGRAVFNEQFF.